This TCR beta chain was sequenced for a study of cytomegalovirus exposure and HLA in healthy donors. Healthy donors of bone marrow made up the group. The PCR used 60 Vbeta and 13 Jbeta primers. TCRdb keeps only in-frame clones here, not all; method: immunoSEQ multiplex PCR. Of around 200,000 clones listed, 80% are singletons. Study-wide results and limits: The study put 150 to 200 TCR beta chains on its list as cytomegalovirus-associated. Later work showed greater clonal expansion in HLA-associated TCR beta chains than in equally common others.

With respect to this clone: What it recognizes is unknown.

This TCR was recovered from a boy between 10 and 17 years old in good health and CMV-seronegative. Input material: PBMCs.

CDR3 DNA sequence: TGTGCCAGCAGCTCCTTTGGAGGCACCCTAGTACCAGATACGCAGTATTTT. This gives the protein CASSSFGGTLVPDTQYF. The gene calls are TRBV5-6 and TRBJ2-3, with D possibly TRBD2 on 5 matching bases. The germline V and J ends were trimmed by 3 bases and 4 bases, with 21 bases remaining between them. Germline V lookup: CDR1 SGHDT, CDR2 YYEEEE. The CDR3 length is 17 residues.